Following are 30 T cell receptor beta chains from one sample sequenced in a study of CD8 T cells in Susac syndrome. An amount of RNA that ranged from roughly 0.5 to 1 ug was reverse transcribed with random hexamers. A single record per CDR3 protein comes from TCRdb applying MiXCR to the immunoSEQ multiplex PCR reads. This sample has approximately 190,000 distinct CDR3 sequences, with 95% found just once. The material sequenced was CD8+ T cells from PBMCs. Every receptor here comes from a human donor with Susac syndrome.

This chain links TRBV3-1 with TRBJ2-7; 9 bases map to TRBD2. The CDR3 extends over 14 amino acids. CDR1 is LGHDT and CDR2 is YNNKEL in the germline V gene (reference sequence). V dropped 3 bases and J dropped 3; count of bases not matched to a gene: 3. DNA for the CDR3: TGTGCCAGCAGCCATCTAGCGGGATACTACGAGCAGTACTTC. Translating it yields CASSHLAGYYEQYF.

The chain has TRBV7-8 and TRBJ2-6; 7 bases align to TRBD2. CDR1 SGHVS and CDR2 FQNEAQ come from the germline V gene. The V gene end was trimmed by 5 bases and the J gene end by 0 bases; junction bases not matched to a gene: 10. CDR3 length: 18 amino acids. The CDR3 region has the DNA TGTGCCAGCAGCCTCTTGGCGGGAGTCCGCTCTGGGGCCAACGTCCTGACTTTC. Encoded protein: CASSLLAGVRSGANVLTF.

The rearrangement links TRBV5-1 to TRBJ1-1; possible D gene TRBD1, 6 bases. Per germline, CDR1 SGHRS and CDR2 YFSETQ. The CDR3 loop spans 17 amino acids. Trimming stripped 0 bases from V and 3 bases from J, with 18 bases between. DNA for the CDR3: TGCGCCAGCAGCTTGGCGCAGGGGCGGGGAGAAGACACTGAAGCTTTCTTT. Its protein is CASSLAQGRGEDTEAFF.

V gene TRBV5-1 combines with J gene TRBJ1-5; tentatively, D is TRBD1 (5 bases). Per the germline V gene, CDR1 is SGHRS and CDR2 is YFSETQ. The CDR3 is made up of 14 amino acids. The V end was cut by 0 bases, the J end by 4 bases, with 8 bases between. In nucleotides, the CDR3 is TGCGCCAGCAGCTTGGGGGGGGAAAATCAGCCCCAGCATTTT. Its translation: CASSLGGENQPQHF. Combining the CDR3 with reference TRBV5-1 and TRBJ1-5 gives the whole variable domain KAGVTQTPRYLIKTRGQQVTLSCSPISGHRSVSWYQQTPGQGLQFLFEYFSETQRNKGNFPGRFSGRQFSNSRSEMNVSTLELGDSALYLCASSLGGENQPQHFGDGTRLSIL.

The rearrangement links TRBV4-1 to TRBJ2-7; D not resolved. CDR3 length: 14 residues. Germline CDR1 reads MGHRA; CDR2 reads YSYEKL. The V gene lost 1 base and the J gene lost 1 base, with 8 bases spanning the gap. The CDR3 region has the DNA TGCGCCAGCAGCCAAGGGCCAGATTCCTACGAGCAGTACTTC. Protein sequence: CASSQGPDSYEQYF.

This clonotype occurred a few times. The chain uses TRBV19 and TRBJ2-1; D possibly corresponds to TRBD2 (6 bases). Germline V gene lookup returns CDR1 LNHDA and CDR2 SQIVND (reference sequence). CDR3 length: 15 amino acids. Between the trimmed V and J ends, which lost 4 bases and 8 bases, there was a span of 18 bases. This CDR3 reads CASSTPRRGIDEQFF. In DNA, the CDR3 is TGTGCCAGTAGTACCCCACGGCGGGGAATCGATGAGCAGTTCTTC.

The chain has TRBV15 and TRBJ1-5; D call uncertain. V was cut by 0 bases and J by 0 bases, with 15 bases left in between. The germline V gene has CDR1 LNHNV and CDR2 YYDKDF (reference sequence). The CDR3 runs 18 residues. DNA of the CDR3: TGTGCCACCAGCAGAGATTCATTGGGAGAATATAGCAATCAGCCCCAGCATTTT. It encodes CATSRDSLGEYSNQPQHF.

The chain combines TRBV18 with TRBJ2-7; possibly TRBD2 for D (7 bases). With 3 bases removed from V and 5 bases from J, the gap between germline ends came to 14 bases. Germline V gene lookup returns CDR1 KGHSH and CDR2 LQKENI. This CDR3 region has 14 residues. The CDR3 DNA follows: TGTGCCAGCTCACCCGGGGGGACATTCGACGAGCAGTACTTC. Translating it yields CASSPGGTFDEQYF.

CDR3 protein: CASSLGTSGRIVGELFF. In DNA form, the CDR3 reads TGTGCCAGCAGCTTGGGGACTAGCGGGAGGATTGTCGGGGAGCTGTTTTTT. The chain joins TRBV5-6 to TRBJ2-2; TRBD2 matches at 14 bases. The CDR3 sequence is 17 residues long. Germline V gene data show CDR1 as SGHDT and CDR2 as YYEEEE. Trimming at V came to 0 bases and at J to 7 bases, leaving 5 bases not matched to a gene.

The V call is TRBV20-1, the J call TRBJ1-1; no firm D call. The CDR3 length is 15 residues. V was trimmed by 0 bases and J by 0 bases, leaving 11 bases between them. Germline CDR1 and CDR2: DFQATT and SNEGSKA (reference sequence). The CDR3 is CSARDFRLLNTEAFF. CDR3 nucleotides: TGCAGTGCTAGAGATTTTCGGTTGTTGAACACTGAAGCTTTCTTT.

This chain links TRBV4-1 with TRBJ1-2, with 8 bases identical to TRBD1. The germline V gene encodes CDR1 MGHRA and CDR2 YSYEKL. V was pared by 1 base and J by 5 bases, with 6 bases of the junction left unmatched. The CDR3 length is 15 residues. The CDR3 nucleotides are TGCGCCAGCAGCCAAGTCCCAGGGGGCATATATGGCTACACCTTC. Protein product: CASSQVPGGIYGYTF.

V is TRBV3-1 and J is TRBJ2-7; 8 positions agree with TRBD1. Germline loops: CDR1 LGHDT, CDR2 YNNKEL (reference sequence). The CDR3 runs to 17 residues. Trimming removed 1 base from V and 5 bases from J; junction bases left unmatched: 13. The CDR3: CASSQGALGQGIHEQYF. As DNA, the CDR3 is TGTGCCAGCAGCCAAGGGGCGCTAGGACAGGGAATCCACGAGCAGTACTTC.

CDR3: CASSTVVGQGDYEQYF. DNA for the CDR3: TGTGCCAGCAGCACAGTGGTAGGGCAGGGTGATTACGAGCAGTACTTC. V and J are TRBV7-8 and TRBJ2-7; TRBD1 is a possible D gene (5 bases). The CDR3 is 16 residues long. Germline assignment: CDR1 SGHVS and CDR2 FQNEAQ. The ends were cut back, 5 bases at V and 4 bases at J, with 21 bases in the middle.

J is TRBJ1-2 and V is TRBV5-1; D unresolved. CDR3 length: 15 amino acids. Trimming removed 1 base at V and 8 bases at J, with 18 bases between. Germline CDR1 reads SGHRS; CDR2 reads YFSETQ. The CDR3 DNA reads TGCGCCAGCAGCTTGAGTTTCGGTGCGGGAGAGGGCTACACCTTC. Amino acid sequence: CASSLSFGAGEGYTF.

The rearrangement joins TRBV11-2 to TRBJ2-6; tentative D call: TRBD2 (6 bases). The V end was cut by 5 bases, the J end by 0 bases, with 11 bases between. This CDR3 has 16 amino acids. In germline, CDR1 is SGHAT, CDR2 FQNNGV. CDR3 sequence: CASSPRGISGANVLTF. In DNA, the CDR3 is TGTGCCAGCAGCCCGCGGGGCATCTCTGGGGCCAACGTCCTGACTTTC. Looking up the rest from reference TRBV11-2 and TRBJ2-6 gives the full variable domain: EAGVAQSPRYKIIEKRQSVAFWCNPISGHATLYWYQQILGQGPKLLIQFQNNGVVDDSQLPKDRFSAERLKGVDSTLKIQPAKLEDSAVYLCASSPRGISGANVLTFGAGSRLTVL.

V and J are TRBV7-2 and TRBJ2-2; no clear D. Per the germline V gene, CDR1 is SGHTA and CDR2 is FQGNSA. V lost 4 bases and J 6 bases, leaving 12 bases between the germline ends. This CDR3 contains 14 residues. The CDR3 reads CASSSPDAPGELFF. The CDR3 nucleotides read TGTGCCAGCAGCTCGCCCGATGCCCCCGGGGAGCTGTTTTTT.

The CDR3 region has the DNA TGTGCCTGGAGGAAACAGGGGGTGGATACGCAGTATTTT. Protein product: CAWRKQGVDTQYF. The V and J genes are TRBV30 and TRBJ2-3; 8 bases are shared with TRBD1. J lost 6 bases, V lost 3 bases, and 5 bases had no gene match. The CDR3 totals 13 residues. Germline V gene lookup returns CDR1 GTSNPN and CDR2 SVGIG (reference sequence).

The chain employs TRBV5-1 and TRBJ2-3; 7 nucleotides match TRBD1. The CDR3 totals 14 residues. Losses at the gene ends were 0 bases for V and 4 bases for J; bases not matched to a gene: 2. From germline, CDR1 is SGHRS and CDR2 YFSETQ. The CDR3 sequence: CASSLVQGADTQYF. The CDR3 bases are TGCGCCAGCAGCTTGGTTCAGGGGGCAGATACGCAGTATTTT. The full variable domain, with the rest looked up from reference TRBV5-1 and TRBJ2-3, is KAGVTQTPRYLIKTRGQQVTLSCSPISGHRSVSWYQQTPGQGLQFLFEYFSETQRNKGNFPGRFSGRQFSNSRSEMNVSTLELGDSALYLCASSLVQGADTQYFGPGTRLTVL.

The chain carries TRBV11-2 and TRBJ2-1, with 10 positions matching TRBD2. Trimming at V came to 5 bases and at J to 10 bases, leaving 11 bases not matched to a gene. The CDR3 is made up of 15 amino acids. Germline lookup yields CDR1 SGHAT and CDR2 FQNNGV. CDR3 loop: CASSPWASGSREQFF. The CDR3 DNA sequence: TGTGCCAGCAGCCCCTGGGCTAGCGGGAGCAGGGAGCAGTTCTTC.

V usage is TRBV12-3 or TRBV12-4 and J usage is TRBJ1-2, with D maybe TRBD1 (5 bases). The CDR3 loop spans 14 amino acids. Trimming left V 3 bases short and J 2 bases short, with 10 bases between. This CDR3 reads CASSFDSDNYGYTF. In nucleotides, the CDR3 is TGTGCCAGCAGTTTCGACAGCGACAACTATGGCTACACCTTC.

V is TRBV7-6 and J is TRBJ2-5; D is unresolved. CDR3 length: 16 residues. Germline values: CDR1 SGHVS, CDR2 FNYEAQ. Trimming shortened V by 2 bases and J by 5 bases, and 18 bases separated the two germline ends. CDR3: CASSLSDVGFRETQYF. DNA of the CDR3: TGTGCCAGCAGCTTATCCGACGTGGGGTTTCGGGAGACCCAGTACTTC.

This rearrangement joins TRBV11-2 to TRBJ1-5; 7 positions agree with TRBD1. The CDR3 covers 14 residues. V lost 0 bases and J lost 6; bases outside the gene matches: 2. Germline loops: CDR1 SGHAT, CDR2 FQNNGV. The CDR3 protein is CASSLDKGAQPQHF. The DNA for the CDR3 is TGTGCCAGCAGCTTAGACAAGGGGGCTCAGCCCCAGCATTTT.

In DNA, the CDR3 is TGTGCCAGTACACAGGGGGCAGCCTACGAGCAGTACTTC. Translating gives CASTQGAAYEQYF. The chain combines TRBV24-1 with TRBJ2-7; TRBD1 agrees at 9 bases. Germline values: CDR1 KGHDR, CDR2 SFDVKD. This CDR3 region has 13 residues. V was clipped by 11 bases and J by 2 bases; unmatched bases: 6.

The chain is built from TRBV30 and TRBJ2-5; TRBD1 matches 12 bases. Germline trimming cut 1 base from V and 6 bases from J; bases unmatched to any gene: 9. CDR1 GTSNPN and CDR2 SVGIG come from the germline V gene (reference sequence). The CDR3 runs 16 residues. CDR3 sequence: CAWSAPGTGGKKTQYF. CDR3 nucleotide sequence: TGTGCCTGGAGTGCCCCCGGGACAGGGGGCAAGAAGACCCAGTACTTC.

The rearrangement joins TRBV18 to TRBJ1-1, with no clear D. Deletions cut 0 bases from V and 0 bases from J, with 11 bases between. The CDR3 is 16 amino acids. Germline assignment: CDR1 KGHSH and CDR2 LQKENI. The CDR3 sequence: CASSPPFAVMNTEAFF. Written as DNA, the CDR3 is TGTGCCAGCTCACCACCGTTTGCGGTCATGAACACTGAAGCTTTCTTT.

The chain uses TRBV6-5 and TRBJ1-2, with 7 bases identical to TRBD1. CDR1 is MNHEY, CDR2 SVGAGI, per germline. This CDR3 spans 13 amino acids. V gave up 4 bases and J gave up 8 bases; unmatched junction bases: 7. The CDR3 loop reads CASSLAGGGGYTF. CDR3 nucleotide sequence: TGTGCCAGCAGTTTGGCAGGGGGAGGCGGCTACACCTTC.

V is TRBV3-1 and J is TRBJ2-1; TRBD2 aligns across 10 bases. The CDR3 covers 16 residues. CDR1 is LGHDT and CDR2 is YNNKEL in the germline V gene (reference sequence). J gave up 9 bases and V 0 bases, and 8 bases lay outside the gene matches. CDR3 sequence reads: CASSQDSLAGSVEQFF. The CDR3 nucleotides read TGTGCCAGCAGCCAAGATTCACTAGCGGGATCAGTTGAGCAGTTCTTC.

CDR3 amino acids: CASSLVLSNSPLHF. The CDR3 DNA is TGTGCCAGCAGCTTGGTCCTTTCTAATTCACCCCTCCACTTT. J is TRBJ1-6 and V is TRBV5-5; D is unresolved. The CDR3 runs 14 residues. The germline V and J ends were trimmed by 0 bases and 6 bases, with 7 bases remaining between them. CDR1 and CDR2 (germline): SGHKS, YYEKEE (reference sequence).

The rearrangement links TRBV30 to TRBJ2-7; unclear D gene. V gave up 4 bases and J gave up 0 bases, with 7 bases separating them. Germline loops: CDR1 GTSNPN, CDR2 SVGIG (reference sequence). The CDR3 covers 12 residues. CDR3 DNA: TGTGCCTGGAAGCTAGACTCCTACGAGCAGTACTTC. This sequence encodes CAWKLDSYEQYF.

The V and J genes are TRBV7-9 and TRBJ2-7; D gene ambiguous. CDR1 is SEHNR and CDR2 is FQNEAQ in the germline V gene (reference sequence). V dropped 4 bases and J dropped 5 bases, with 15 bases sitting between them. The CDR3 length is 14 residues. In DNA, the CDR3 is TGTGCCAGCAGCTCACAGACTGCGACCCACGAGCAGTACTTC. Its protein product is CASSSQTATHEQYF.